This T cell receptor (beta chain) was captured by sequencing in a study of blood T cell repertoires in COVID-19. Whole-study context: The United States, Italy and Spain were the sources of the acute and convalescent COVID-19 samples. PBMCs, B-cell-depleted T cells, or T cells were the source of the cDNA or gDNA that made up the material.

TCRdb keeps only in-frame clones here, not all; method: immunoSEQ multiplex PCR. The sample records about 310,000 clones, 75% to 90% being singletons. Germline V lookup: CDR1 MDHEN, CDR2 SYDVKM. With 7 bases removed from V and 2 bases from J, the gap between germline ends came to 9 bases. The CDR3 sequence is 12 residues long. The sample was peripheral blood. This TCR was recovered from a man aged 18 to 35 with active or convalescent COVID-19. The V gene is TRBV28, the J gene TRBJ2-7, with D perhaps TRBD1 (5 bases). The CDR3 is CASISDTYEQYF. In DNA, the CDR3 is TGTGCCAGCATATCGGACACCTACGAGCAGTACTTC.